These 25 T cell receptor beta chains were sequenced from one sample in a study of T cells in Graves' hyperthyroidism and ophthalmopathy (dated by TCRdb to the late 2010s). The library was produced with multiplex PCR. The run used an Illumina HiSeq 2000. TCR beta CDR3 regions were amplified from RNA transcripts. A first-round RT-PCR of the TCR CDR3 used the HTBI primer set with the Qiagen OneStep RT-PCR kit. TCRdb redid the processing of the public reads, applying fastp at Q25 and MiXCR, and retained in-frame beta chains. Identical CDR3 proteins give one entry, which carries the most common genes and DNA. The sample table contains about 360,000 distinct CDR3 sequences; only one count was recorded for around 14% of them. The ten largest clones represent roughly 9.2% of the sample. The sequencing input was blood. The receptors derive from a woman younger than 35 with Graves' hyperthyroidism.

This chain links TRBV9 with TRBJ2-3; D is possibly TRBD2 (7 bases). V was cut by 0 bases and J by 6 bases, with 20 bases left in between. Germline-derived CDR1 and CDR2 are SGDLS and YYNGEE. The CDR3 totals 17 residues. CDR3 nucleotides: TGTGCCAGCAGCGTAGGGTCACGAGGGGGGGCGTATGATACGCAGTATTTT. Amino acid sequence: CASSVGSRGGAYDTQYF.

In its sample, this clonotype was seen many times. At one of its ends the junction is not consistent with the germline gene, which may arise from a read error. J is TRBJ2-7 and V is TRBV11-2; weak D call: TRBD2 (5 bases). This CDR3 comprises 10 residues. Germline CDR1 reads SGHAT; CDR2 reads FQNNGV. The CDR3 loop is CASSSPGFDF. The CDR3 bases are TGTGCCAGCAGCTCACCGGGATTCGACTTC.

This clonotype was found many times. The chain is built from TRBV3-1 and TRBJ1-5; TRBD1 might be the D (6 bases). Germline assignment: CDR1 LGHDT and CDR2 YNNKEL (reference sequence). Trimming pared 3 bases from V and 7 bases from J, leaving 19 bases between. CDR3 size: 16 residues. The CDR3 loop is CASSQGIGTFVQPQHF. For the CDR3, the DNA is TGTGCCAGCAGCCAGGGAATCGGGACATTCGTCCAGCCCCAGCATTTT.

This chain links TRBV20-1 with TRBJ1-4; TRBD1 matches 9 bases. J gave up 4 bases and V 2 bases, and 14 bases lay outside the gene matches. CDR3 length: 18 amino acids. Looked up from germline, CDR1 is DFQATT and CDR2 is SNEGSKA (reference sequence). DNA of the CDR3: TGCAGTGCTAGATCCGTACTTCCCGGGACAGGGTTTAATGAAAAACTGTTTTTT. It specifies CSARSVLPGTGFNEKLFF.

This clonotype was seen more than once but under ten times. The gene calls are TRBV2 and TRBJ1-3; 8 nucleotides match TRBD1. This CDR3 comprises 13 residues. Germline CDR1 reads SNHLY; CDR2 reads FYNNEI. Trimming at V came to 10 bases and at J to 3 bases, leaving 5 bases not matched to a gene. CDR3 DNA: TGTGCCACTCAGGGGGCGGATGGAAACACCATATATTTT. It specifies CATQGADGNTIYF.

This clonotype was counted many times. The chain joins TRBV5-1 to TRBJ2-7; 8 positions match TRBD2. Unmatched junction bases numbered 9, after V lost 4 bases and J lost 0 bases. The germline V gene encodes CDR1 SGHRS and CDR2 YFSETQ. This CDR3 region has 16 residues. The CDR3 nucleotides read TGCGCCAGCAGCATTGGGGCTAGCGGGCTCTCCTACGAGCAGTACTTC. The encoded protein is CASSIGASGLSYEQYF. Together with reference TRBV5-1 and TRBJ2-7, the CDR3 gives the full variable domain: KAGVTQTPRYLIKTRGQQVTLSCSPISGHRSVSWYQQTPGQGLQFLFEYFSETQRNKGNFPGRFSGRQFSNSRSEMNVSTLELGDSALYLCASSIGASGLSYEQYFGPGTRLTVT.

This clonotype was seen at least ten times. The chain joins TRBV7-9 to TRBJ1-2; unclear D gene. The V gene lost 5 bases and the J gene lost 5 bases, with 12 bases spanning the gap. This CDR3 has 13 amino acids. CDR1 is SEHNR, CDR2 FQNEAQ, per germline (reference sequence). The CDR3 sequence: CASSHYQIYGYTF. CDR3 nucleotide sequence: TGTGCCAGCAGCCACTACCAGATTTATGGCTACACCTTC.

Remarks on this clonotype: A much larger clone differs from this one at a single base, so this may be a read error. V usage is TRBV12-3 or TRBV12-4 and J usage is TRBJ1-2; D is unresolved. The CDR3 loop spans 15 amino acids. V gave up 4 bases and J gave up 2 bases, with 14 bases separating them. The DNA for the CDR3 is TGTGCCAGCAGTTCCCAGACACTGTGGAACTATGGCTACACCTTC. This sequence encodes CASSSQTLWNYGYTF.

Of note for this clonotype: A junction end diverges from the germline sequence, so it may reflect a read error. V is TRBV5-5 and J is TRBJ2-7, with a weak D call TRBD2 (6 bases). Germline V gene data show CDR1 as SGHKS and CDR2 as YYEKEE (reference sequence). The CDR3 totals 13 residues. The DNA of the CDR3 is TGTGCCAGCCGCGACGGGGGAACCTACGGGCAGTACTTC. It yields the protein CASRDGGTYGQYF.

This clonotype was recorded at least ten times. J is TRBJ2-1 and V is TRBV24-1, with D maybe TRBD2 (5 bases). Trimming stripped 10 bases from V and 10 bases from J, with 16 bases between. Germline CDR1 reads KGHDR; CDR2 reads SFDVKD. The CDR3 is made up of 12 amino acids. The CDR3 loop is CATSWRTGEQFF. The CDR3 nucleotides read TGTGCCACTAGTTGGCGTACGGGGGAGCAGTTCTTC.

In its sample, this clonotype was seen many times. J is TRBJ2-1 and V is TRBV27, with 7 bases aligning to TRBD1. The V and J ends lost 4 bases and 8 bases, in that order; junction bases with no gene match: 11. CDR3 size: 15 residues. The germline gives CDR1 MNHEY, CDR2 SMNVEV (reference sequence). Here the CDR3 DNA reads TGTGCCAGCAGTTCCAGGGGGACAGTTCTATATGAGCAGTTCTTC. Its translation: CASSSRGTVLYEQFF.

This clonotype was picked up many times. This CDR3 reads CASSQEWIGGYEQYF. The DNA for the CDR3 is TGCGCCAGCAGCCAAGAGTGGATTGGGGGCTACGAGCAGTACTTC. This chain links TRBV4-1 with TRBJ2-7, with D possibly called TRBD1 or TRBD2 (5 bases each). Per germline, CDR1 MGHRA and CDR2 YSYEKL. The CDR3 length is 15 residues. V dropped 0 bases and J dropped 3 bases, with 12 bases sitting between them.

In its sample, this clonotype was seen many times. The chain carries TRBV5-5 and TRBJ1-5, with 7 bases matching TRBD1. The V segment lost 4 bases and the J segment 5 bases; nucleotides outside the gene matches: 6. From germline, CDR1 is SGHKS and CDR2 YYEKEE (reference sequence). The CDR3 is 14 residues long. CDR3 loop: CASSGTGVDQPQHF. The CDR3 coding sequence is TGTGCCAGCAGCGGCACAGGGGTGGATCAGCCCCAGCATTTT.

This sequence joins TRBV19 and TRBJ1-5; 8 bases agree with TRBD1. The CDR3 length is 14 residues. Unmatched junction bases numbered 3, after V lost 5 bases and J lost 3 bases. The germline CDR1 and CDR2 sequences are LNHDA and SQIVND (reference sequence). Written as DNA, the CDR3 is TGTGCCAGTAGTCCGGACAGGGACAATCAGCCCCAGCATTTT. Protein: CASSPDRDNQPQHF.

The genes are TRBV28 and TRBJ1-6, with D perhaps TRBD1 (5 bases). V was trimmed by 6 bases and J by 0 bases, leaving 18 bases between them. Germline V gene lookup returns CDR1 MDHEN and CDR2 SYDVKM. The CDR3 is made up of 18 amino acids. The CDR3 sequence: CASSRDATSSSYNSPLHF. The CDR3 DNA is TGTGCCAGCAGCCGGGACGCCACCTCAAGCTCCTATAATTCACCCCTCCACTTT.

This clonotype was picked up many times. This sequence joins TRBV7-3 and TRBJ2-3; no definite D call. The germline V gene has CDR1 SGHTA and CDR2 FQGTGA. This CDR3 is built from 13 residues. V was trimmed by 4 bases and J by 6 bases, leaving 11 bases between them. This chain's CDR3 is CASSSGWSDTQYF. The DNA of the CDR3 is TGTGCCAGCAGCTCGGGCTGGTCGGATACGCAGTATTTT.

At least ten counts were recorded for this clonotype. This CDR3 is CASSLSGVDTEAFF. CDR3 bases: TGTGCCAGCAGCCTTTCGGGAGTTGACACTGAAGCTTTCTTT. The V and J genes are TRBV4-2 and TRBJ1-1; D remains unclear. V lost 4 bases to trimming and J lost 3 bases, with 12 bases between them. Germline CDR1 and CDR2: LGHNA and YNFKEQ. The length of the CDR3 is 14 residues.

A remark on this clonotype: Given a much more abundant clone one base away, this may be a read error. The chain recombines TRBV20-1 with TRBJ1-5; D gene ambiguous. The CDR3 loop spans 13 amino acids. The germline V gene encodes CDR1 DFQATT and CDR2 SNEGSKA (reference sequence). Deletions cut 5 bases from V and 4 bases from J, with 12 bases between. The CDR3 DNA reads TGCAGTGCTTATGAGATGGGGAATCAGCCCCAGCATTTT. Translated, it gives CSAYEMGNQPQHF.

This clonotype was picked up many times. The chain couples TRBV3-1 to TRBJ2-2, with TRBD2 matching over 8 bases. Per the germline V gene, CDR1 is LGHDT and CDR2 is YNNKEL (reference sequence). Unmatched junction bases numbered 1, after V lost 4 bases and J lost 0 bases. This CDR3 comprises 15 residues. CDR3 DNA sequence: TGTGCCAGCAGCCCGACTAGCGCGAACACCGGGGAGCTGTTTTTT. This sequence encodes CASSPTSANTGELFF.

For this clonotype: This may come from a read error, since a much larger clone is one base off. The chain combines TRBV19 with TRBJ1-1; the D gene is possibly TRBD1 (5 bases). CDR3 length equals 15 residues. The V gene's germline CDR1 is LNHDA and CDR2 SQIVND (reference sequence). The CDR3, as DNA: TGTGCCAGTAGTTCCTCGGGACGGGTGAACGCTGAAGCTTTCTTT. Translated: CASSSSGRVNAEAFF. The whole variable domain, remainder taken from reference TRBV19 and TRBJ1-1, is DGGITQSPKYLFRKEGQNVTLSCEQNLNHDAMYWYRQDPGQGLRLIYYSQIVNDFQKGDIAEGYSVSREKKESFPLTVTSAQKNPTAFYLCASSSSGRVNAEAFFGQGTRLTVV.

This clonotype was detected many times. This chain uses TRBV5-1 with TRBJ1-2; D is perhaps TRBD1 (5 bases). This CDR3 contains 17 residues. The germline gives CDR1 SGHRS, CDR2 YFSETQ. V lost 4 bases to trimming and J lost 8 bases, with 27 bases between them. DNA of the CDR3: TGCGCCAGCAGCCTTACTGGCCGTAGAAGGCCCGGGGGAGGCTACACCTTC. Protein: CASSLTGRRRPGGGYTF.

This clonotype has a handful of counts. This chain joins TRBV6-1 and TRBJ1-5, with D tentatively TRBD1 (5 bases). The CDR3 has 16 amino acids. V was pared by 6 bases and J by 3 bases, with 18 bases between. The V gene's germline CDR1 is MNHNS and CDR2 SASEGT. The CDR3 nucleotides are TGTGCCAGCAGCCTGGGGCTAAGACGGATCAATCAGCCCCAGCATTTT. Encoded protein: CASSLGLRRINQPQHF.

In this sample, this clonotype turned up a few times. V gene TRBV27 combines with J gene TRBJ1-2; TRBD1 matches 7 bases. Trimming removed 8 bases from V and 2 bases from J; junction bases left unmatched: 5. CDR3 length: 13 amino acids. Germline CDR1 reads MNHEY; CDR2 reads SMNVEV (reference sequence). CDR3 DNA: TGTGCCAGCCAGGGGGGGGGGAACTATGGCTACACCTTC. It yields the protein CASQGGGNYGYTF.

This clonotype has ten or more counts. The chain joins TRBV28 to TRBJ1-3, with 8 nucleotides matching TRBD1. V was pared by 4 bases and J by 2 bases, with 7 bases of the junction left unmatched. Germline CDR1 MDHEN, CDR2 SYDVKM. The CDR3 sequence is 16 residues long. The chain's CDR3 is CASSSVTDRAGNTIYF. In DNA form, the CDR3 reads TGTGCCAGCAGTTCTGTTACGGACAGGGCTGGAAACACCATATATTTT.

This clonotype has a count of ten or more. The gene calls are TRBV18 and TRBJ1-4, with no clear D. The germline CDR1 and CDR2 sequences are KGHSH and LQKENI. V shed 5 bases and J shed 7 bases, with 14 bases lying between them. This CDR3 contains 14 residues. The CDR3 DNA is TGTGCCAGCTCAGCGAGAACTTATGGTGAAAAACTGTTTTTT. It is translated as CASSARTYGEKLFF.